This passage covers 32 T cell receptor beta chains from one sample sequenced in a study of OX40 agonist ivuxolimab in advanced cancers. Here immunoSEQ multiplex PCR was the method, and the copy in TCRdb shows in-frame clones only, minus some. Among 53,000 or so clones listed, roughly 79% were seen once. The sequencing here drew on CD4+ or CD8+ T cells sorted from blood, taken in a trial of the OX40 agonist ivuxolimab. The receptors were gathered from an adult with an advanced solid tumor such as melanoma, head and neck, liver or kidney cancer.

Here the CDR3 reads CASSLGGGGTGRNTEAFF. DNA of the CDR3: TGTGCCAGCAGCTTAGGAGGCGGCGGGACAGGGAGGAACACTGAAGCTTTCTTT. This chain links TRBV5-8 with TRBJ1-1; 9 bases align to TRBD1. From germline, CDR1 is SGHTS and CDR2 YDEGEE. CDR3 length: 18 residues. Unmatched junction bases numbered 12, after V lost 2 bases and J lost 1 base.

The chain carries TRBV7-6 and TRBJ2-7; D ambiguous. Per germline, CDR1 SGHVS and CDR2 FNYEAQ. Trimming removed 2 bases at V and 5 bases at J, with 7 bases between. The length of the CDR3 is 12 residues. Here the CDR3 reads CASSLKDHEQYF. CDR3 bases: TGTGCCAGCAGCTTAAAGGACCACGAGCAGTACTTC. The whole variable domain, filled in from reference TRBV7-6 and TRBJ2-7, reads GAGVSQSPRYKVTKRGQDVALRCDPISGHVSLYWYRQALGQGPEFLTYFNYEAQQDKSGLPNDRFSAERPEGSISTLTIQRTEQRDSAMYRCASSLKDHEQYFGPGTRLTVT.

The V call is TRBV29-1, the J call TRBJ2-7; D assignment may be TRBD1 or TRBD2 (5 bases each). V lost 0 bases, J lost 2 bases, and 11 bases lay in between. The CDR3 covers 14 residues. Germline V gives CDR1 SQVTM, CDR2 ANQGSEA. The CDR3 DNA reads as TGCAGCGTTGAAGAGGGACCGATTCCCTACGAGCAGTACTTC. This gives the protein CSVEEGPIPYEQYF.

This chain connects TRBV4-2 to TRBJ1-1; D is perhaps TRBD1 (5 bases). V lost 8 bases and J 0 bases, leaving 13 bases between the germline ends. There are 14 residues in the CDR3. The germline V gene has CDR1 LGHNA and CDR2 YNFKEQ. DNA of the CDR3: TGTGCCAGCCGGCAAGGGGAGCTGAACACTGAAGCTTTCTTT. It codes for CASRQGELNTEAFF.

The rearrangement joins TRBV4-1 to TRBJ1-6; 7 bases line up with TRBD1. The CDR3 covers 17 residues. Per germline, CDR1 MGHRA and CDR2 YSYEKL. The trim removed 3 bases at V and 7 bases at J, leaving 12 bases unmatched. CDR3 region: CASSQTPDRVMNSPLHF. As DNA, the CDR3 is TGCGCCAGCAGCCAGACACCCGACAGGGTAATGAATTCACCCCTCCACTTT.

Note on this clone: Sequence at one end of the junction differs from germline and may be a read error. The J gene is TRBJ2-5, the V gene TRBV19; 9 bases line up with TRBD1. Germline CDR1 is LNHDA and CDR2 is SQIVND (reference sequence). The CDR3 has 15 amino acids. CDR3 loop: CASSPSSDRGEAQYF. DNA of the CDR3: TGTGCCAGTAGTCCCTCATCGGACAGGGGAGAGGCCCAGTACTTC.

This clone appeared a single time. V is TRBV30 and J is TRBJ2-1; D is uncertain. CDR3 length: 12 residues. The germline CDR1 and CDR2 sequences are GTSNPN and SVGIG (reference sequence). The V and J ends lost 2 bases and 7 bases respectively, with 9 bases between them. The DNA for the CDR3 is TGTGCCTGGAGTTCATACCGAAATGAGCAGTTCTTC. It is translated as CAWSSYRNEQFF.

This rearrangement joins TRBV18 to TRBJ1-4; TRBD1 aligns across 7 bases. Germline CDR1 reads KGHSH; CDR2 reads LQKENI. Losses at the gene ends were 6 bases for V and 5 bases for J; bases not matched to a gene: 3. The CDR3 contains 13 residues. The CDR3 here is CASSLQGNEKLFF. CDR3 nucleotides: TGTGCCAGCTCTTTACAGGGGAATGAAAAACTGTTTTTT.

In its sample, this clone was seen a few times. This rearrangement joins TRBV2 to TRBJ1-4; 7 positions agree with TRBD1. The CDR3 extends over 15 amino acids. The junction had 12 bases not matched to a gene; V was cut back by 6 bases and J by 8 bases. Germline assignment: CDR1 SNHLY and CDR2 FYNNEI. The CDR3 DNA reads as TGTGCCAGCAGCTTACTAAGAGGGACAGCCGAAAAACTGTTTTTT. This translates into CASSLLRGTAEKLFF.

The CDR3 coding sequence is TGCAGCGTTGTGCGGGACAGGGGGTCGGATGAGCAGTTCTTC. Its translation: CSVVRDRGSDEQFF. The rearrangement joins TRBV29-1 to TRBJ2-1; 11 nucleotides line up with TRBD1. Germline CDR1 SQVTM, CDR2 ANQGSEA. V was pared by 4 bases and J by 8 bases, with 7 bases of the junction left unmatched. The CDR3 totals 14 residues.

The CDR3 DNA reads TGCGCCAGCAGCCCGGGACATAGTGCCGGGGAGCTGTTTTTT. This sequence encodes CASSPGHSAGELFF. The V call is TRBV5-1, the J call TRBJ2-2; D might be TRBD1 (6 bases). V was clipped by 4 bases and J by 6 bases, with 13 bases between them. The CDR3 runs 14 residues. Germline CDR1 and CDR2: SGHRS and YFSETQ.

CDR3 sequence (DNA): TGTGCCAGCAGTGATATAGGGCCTTCACCCCTCCACTTT. Amino acids: CASSDIGPSPLHF. This sequence joins TRBV6-1 and TRBJ1-6; D uncertain. Trimming took off 3 bases at V and 9 bases at J, with 9 bases between the two ends. The CDR3 loop spans 13 amino acids. CDR1 and CDR2 (germline): MNHNS, SASEGT.

This rearrangement joins TRBV7-2 to TRBJ1-3; the D gene is possibly TRBD1 (6 bases). Trimming cost V 2 bases and J 1 base, with 15 bases left between them. The CDR3 consists of 17 residues. The germline V gene has CDR1 SGHTA and CDR2 FQGNSA. CDR3 nucleotide sequence: TGTGCCAGCAGCTTATTAGCAGGGGATTTTTCTGGAAACACCATATATTTT. Its translation: CASSLLAGDFSGNTIYF.

This chain connects TRBV11-3 to TRBJ1-6; 7 nucleotides line up with TRBD1. The trim removed 4 bases at V and 7 bases at J, leaving 4 bases unmatched. The germline gives CDR1 SGHNT, CDR2 YENEEA. The CDR3 length is 14 residues. The chain's CDR3 is CASSSPGGNSPLHF. CDR3 in DNA: TGTGCCAGCAGCTCTCCAGGGGGGAATTCACCCCTCCACTTT.

The chain couples TRBV28 to TRBJ1-2; TRBD1 matches 7 bases. The CDR3 runs to 13 residues. After removal of 4 bases from V and 5 bases from J, the junction contained 4 bases not matched to a gene. The germline gives CDR1 MDHEN, CDR2 SYDVKM. The CDR3 nucleotides are TGTGCCAGCAGTTCGACAGGGCATTATGGCTACACCTTC. Protein product: CASSSTGHYGYTF.

CDR3 bases: TGTGCCAGCAGCTTGGGGGGTAGCGTCTACTACGAGCAGTACTTC. Encoded protein: CASSLGGSVYYEQYF. The chain couples TRBV5-6 to TRBJ2-7; D possibly corresponds to TRBD2 (5 bases). CDR3 size: 15 residues. Trimming took 0 bases from V and 3 from J, leaving 13 bases between them. The V gene's germline CDR1 is SGHDT and CDR2 YYEEEE.

The chain recombines TRBV28 with TRBJ2-7; D is ambiguous. V dropped 9 bases and J dropped 1 base, with 7 bases sitting between them. CDR3 length: 11 amino acids. Germline-derived CDR1 and CDR2 are MDHEN and SYDVKM. DNA for the CDR3: TGTGCCAGTACGATGTCCTACGAGCAGTACTTC. This gives the protein CASTMSYEQYF.

This clone was detected once. This chain connects TRBV7-9 to TRBJ2-7; possible D gene TRBD1, 6 bases. Germline V gives CDR1 SEHNR, CDR2 FQNEAQ (reference sequence). With 5 bases removed from V and 7 bases from J, the gap between germline ends came to 18 bases. The CDR3 has 14 amino acids. Here the CDR3 DNA reads TGTGCCAGCAGCCTACAGGGCGGCCTTGGGGAGCAGTACTTC. It yields the protein CASSLQGGLGEQYF.

This clone has only one observation. This rearrangement joins TRBV4-1 to TRBJ1-3; D gene uncertain. With 1 base removed from V and 0 bases from J, the gap between germline ends came to 10 bases. There are 16 residues in the CDR3. Germline-derived CDR1 and CDR2 are MGHRA and YSYEKL. The CDR3 sequence is CASSQGKGRSGNTIYF. As DNA, the CDR3 is TGCGCCAGCAGCCAAGGAAAGGGTCGCTCTGGAAACACCATATATTTT.

This clone was found a few times. The chain links TRBV6-1 to TRBJ1-5, with 7 bases aligning to TRBD1. V shed 6 bases, J shed 7 bases, and the junction held 9 bases outside the gene matches. This CDR3 spans 14 amino acids. CDR1 MNHNS and CDR2 SASEGT come from the germline V gene. CDR3 loop: CASSDRAGQQPQHF. The CDR3 region has the DNA TGTGCCAGCAGCGACAGGGCCGGTCAGCAGCCCCAGCATTTT.

J is TRBJ2-1 and V is TRBV28, with 7 bases lining up with TRBD2. The V gene end was trimmed by 3 bases and the J gene end by 6 bases; junction bases not matched to a gene: 14. The CDR3 is made up of 17 amino acids. The germline gives CDR1 MDHEN, CDR2 SYDVKM. In nucleotides, the CDR3 is TGTGCCAGCAGTTTTTTGCTAGCGGCCATGCGGGGCAATGAGCAGTTCTTC. This translates into CASSFLLAAMRGNEQFF.

Turning to this clone: A read error may produce the germline difference seen at one junction end. The chain carries TRBV16 and TRBJ2-7, with 7 bases that match TRBD1. Germline assignment: CDR1 KGHSY and CDR2 FQNENV. This CDR3 is built from 16 residues. The CDR3 loop reads CASTQGTGTVSYEQYF. The CDR3 bases are TGTGCCAGCACCCAAGGAACCGGGACAGTCTCCTACGAGCAGTACTTC. The whole variable domain, filled in from reference TRBV16 and TRBJ2-7, reads GEEVAQTPKHLVRGEGQKAKLYCAPIKGHSYVFWYQQVLKNEFKFLISFQNENVFDETGMPKERFSAKCLPNSPCSLEIQATKLEDSAVYFCASTQGTGTVSYEQYFGPGTRLTVT.

The genes are TRBV11-2 and TRBJ1-5; D is perhaps TRBD1 (6 bases). The CDR3 has 14 amino acids. CDR1 and CDR2 (germline): SGHAT, FQNNGV. V was clipped by 5 bases and J by 0 bases, with 8 bases between them. CDR3: CASSPDSSNQPQHF. In nucleotides, the CDR3 is TGTGCCAGCAGCCCGGACAGTAGCAATCAGCCCCAGCATTTT.

This sequence joins TRBV9 and TRBJ1-4; D call uncertain. Germline-derived CDR1 and CDR2 are SGDLS and YYNGEE. V dropped 3 bases and J dropped 2 bases, with 8 bases sitting between them. The CDR3 length is 14 residues. The CDR3 region is CASSERPTNEKLFF. As DNA, the CDR3 is TGTGCCAGCAGCGAACGACCGACTAATGAAAAACTGTTTTTT.

This clone was observed once. The rearrangement links TRBV27 to TRBJ2-1, with D possibly being TRBD2 (6 bases). The germline V and J ends were trimmed by 1 base and 4 bases, with 14 bases remaining between them. Germline CDR1 MNHEY, CDR2 SMNVEV (reference sequence). The CDR3 totals 16 residues. The CDR3 region has the DNA TGTGCCAGCAGTTTATTTGCGCGGGAAAGGTACAATGAGCAGTTCTTC. Encoded protein: CASSLFARERYNEQFF.

CDR3 protein: CASSSVRGSNSGANVLTF. In DNA form, the CDR3 reads TGTGCCAGCAGCTCCGTTCGGGGGTCCAACTCTGGGGCCAACGTCCTGACTTTC. This chain joins TRBV7-2 and TRBJ2-6; possibly TRBD2 for D (6 bases). The ends were cut back, 4 bases at V and 0 bases at J, with 16 bases in the middle. This CDR3 has 18 amino acids. Germline-derived CDR1 and CDR2 are SGHTA and FQGNSA.

The V gene is TRBV28, the J gene TRBJ2-6; TRBD2 is a possible D gene (6 bases). The CDR3 extends over 15 amino acids. Trimming stripped 6 bases from V and 4 bases from J, with 13 bases between. Germline lookup yields CDR1 MDHEN and CDR2 SYDVKM. CDR3: CASRDSGSGANVLTF. The CDR3 DNA sequence: TGTGCCAGCAGAGACTCCGGGAGCGGGGCCAACGTCCTGACTTTC.

In DNA form, the CDR3 reads TGTGCCAGCAGTGTAGACAGCGACCCCTACAATGAGCAGTTCTTC. Protein sequence: CASSVDSDPYNEQFF. J is TRBJ2-1 and V is TRBV2, with D perhaps TRBD1 (5 bases). This CDR3 contains 15 residues. Germline V gene sequence: CDR1 SNHLY, CDR2 FYNNEI. V was trimmed by 4 bases and J by 2 bases, leaving 12 bases between them.

This clone was counted a few times. Other DNA sequences within the sample encode an identical CDR3. This chain joins TRBV10-3 and TRBJ1-5, with D maybe TRBD1 (5 bases). This CDR3 region has 15 residues. Germline CDR1 is ENHRY and CDR2 is SYGVKD. The V end lost 0 bases, the J end lost 4 bases, and 10 bases lay between the germline ends. CDR3 coding DNA: TGTGCCATCAGTGAGTCGGGGCAGTCGAATCAGCCCCAGCATTTT. Translating it yields CAISESGQSNQPQHF.

The chain links TRBV7-9 to TRBJ2-7; 8 nucleotides agree with TRBD2. V shed 5 bases, J shed 6 bases, and the junction held 9 bases outside the gene matches. Looked up from germline, CDR1 is SEHNR and CDR2 is FQNEAQ (reference sequence). CDR3 length: 14 amino acids. Here the CDR3 DNA reads TGTGCCAGCAGCACCGGTCTCGGGGGGGCCGAGCAGTACTTC. Translating it yields CASSTGLGGAEQYF.

The rearrangement joins TRBV28 to TRBJ2-7, with TRBD2 identical over 7 bases. CDR1 and CDR2 (germline): MDHEN, SYDVKM. The CDR3 runs 14 residues. J gave up 2 bases and V 6 bases, and 7 bases lay outside the gene matches. CDR3 coding DNA: TGTGCCAGCAGCCCCGGGCGGGAGCCCTACGAGCAGTACTTC. This translates into CASSPGREPYEQYF. The full variable domain, with the rest looked up from reference TRBV28 and TRBJ2-7, is DVKVTQSSRYLVKRTGEKVFLECVQDMDHENMFWYRQDPGLGLRLIYFSYDVKMKEKGDIPEGYSVSREKKERFSLILESASTNQTSMYLCASSPGREPYEQYFGPGTRLTVT.

This clone has only a few counts. This sequence joins TRBV9 and TRBJ2-3; D perhaps matches TRBD2 (5 bases). CDR3 size: 15 residues. Per germline, CDR1 SGDLS and CDR2 YYNGEE. The V end lost 0 bases, the J end lost 2 bases, and 10 bases lay between the germline ends. This CDR3 reads CASSVVRGDTDTQYF. DNA of the CDR3: TGTGCCAGCAGCGTAGTCCGGGGAGACACAGATACGCAGTATTTT.